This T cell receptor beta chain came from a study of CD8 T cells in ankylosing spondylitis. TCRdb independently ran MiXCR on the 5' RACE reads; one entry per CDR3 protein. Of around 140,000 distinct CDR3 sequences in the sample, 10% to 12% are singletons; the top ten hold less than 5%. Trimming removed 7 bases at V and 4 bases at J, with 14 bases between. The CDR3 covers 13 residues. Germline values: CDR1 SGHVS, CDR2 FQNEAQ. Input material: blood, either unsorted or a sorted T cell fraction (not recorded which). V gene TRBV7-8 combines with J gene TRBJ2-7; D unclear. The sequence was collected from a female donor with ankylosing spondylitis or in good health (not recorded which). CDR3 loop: CASTHTSAYEQYF. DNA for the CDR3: TGTGCCAGCACCCACACCTCCGCTTACGAGCAGTACTTC.